This entry lists 21 T cell receptor beta chains sequenced from one sample in a study of blood T cell repertoires in COVID-19. Data came from immunoSEQ multiplex PCR; TCRdb stores just in-frame clones and leaves some out. This table holds about 46,000 clones, approximately 83% found once. The sequencing input was peripheral blood. The source of these receptors is a human donor in a cohort sampled during active COVID-19. The donor label of this sample is uncertain.

This clone has just a few counts. The CDR3 coding sequence is TGTGCCAGCAGTTCATACGGCTACGAGCAGTACTTC. This translates into CASSSYGYEQYF. The chain joins TRBV6-5 to TRBJ2-7, with unresolved D. Germline V gene sequence: CDR1 MNHEY, CDR2 SVGAGI. The CDR3 is 12 residues long. The V end lost 4 bases, the J end lost 3 bases, and 7 bases lay between the germline ends.

The V call is TRBV6-4, the J call TRBJ2-3, with D perhaps matching TRBD2 (5 bases). The CDR3 sequence is 14 residues long. Trimming took off 2 bases at V and 2 bases at J, with 8 bases between the two ends. The germline V gene has CDR1 MRHNA and CDR2 SNTAGT. The CDR3 DNA reads TGTGCCAGCAGTGACAGTCTAGCCACAGATACGCAGTATTTT. It codes for CASSDSLATDTQYF.

V gene TRBV19 combines with J gene TRBJ2-2; a weak D match, TRBD2 (5 bases). This CDR3 has 16 amino acids. The V and J ends lost 5 bases and 5 bases respectively, with 18 bases between them. Germline CDR1 is LNHDA and CDR2 is SQIVND (reference sequence). DNA for the CDR3: TGTGCCAGTAGTCCCCCGAGGCGGGTGTGGACCGGGGAGCTGTTTTTT. It specifies CASSPPRRVWTGELFF.

CDR3 DNA sequence: TGTGCCAGCAGTCTTGGGACTAGCCAAGAGACCCAGTACTTC. Amino acid sequence: CASSLGTSQETQYF. The chain recombines TRBV2 with TRBJ2-5, with 8 nucleotides matching TRBD2. J gave up 1 base and V 5 bases, and 3 bases lay outside the gene matches. The germline gives CDR1 SNHLY, CDR2 FYNNEI. This CDR3 has 14 amino acids.

J is TRBJ2-3 and V is TRBV19, with 9 positions matching TRBD1. Germline trimming cut 6 bases from V and 5 bases from J; bases unmatched to any gene: 9. This CDR3 is 15 amino acids long. CDR1 LNHDA and CDR2 SQIVND come from the germline V gene (reference sequence). The CDR3 here is CASRTGGGFGDTQYF. CDR3 coding DNA: TGTGCCAGTAGGACAGGGGGAGGATTTGGAGATACGCAGTATTTT.

This clone was seen more than once but under ten times. The chain is built from TRBV6-5 and TRBJ2-7; 11 bases align to TRBD1. J lost 2 bases, V lost 7 bases, and 4 bases had no gene match. The CDR3 contains 14 residues. The germline V gene encodes CDR1 MNHEY and CDR2 SVGAGI. For the CDR3, the DNA is TGTGCCAGCACCCAGGGACAGGGGGCCTACGAGCAGTACTTC. This gives the protein CASTQGQGAYEQYF.

This rearrangement joins TRBV11-1 to TRBJ2-5; 7 bases are shared with TRBD1. The CDR3 has 15 amino acids. Trimming at V came to 5 bases and at J to 0 bases, leaving 6 bases not matched to a gene. The V gene's germline CDR1 is SGHAT and CDR2 FQDESV (reference sequence). The CDR3 region has the DNA TGTGCCAGCAGCCCGCCGACAGGGTACCAAGAGACCCAGTACTTC. This codes for CASSPPTGYQETQYF.

The count of this clone is one. The chain is built from TRBV3-1 (or the pseudogene TRBV3-2) and TRBJ2-7, with unresolved D. The V gene lost 0 bases and the J gene lost 9 bases, with 12 bases spanning the gap. The V gene's germline CDR1 is LGHDT and CDR2 YNNKEL (reference sequence). This CDR3 is built from 13 residues. DNA of the CDR3: TGTGCCAGCAGCCAAGATCTCCAGAGCGTGCAGTACTTC. Protein product: CASSQDLQSVQYF.

J is TRBJ2-7 and V is TRBV28, with D hard to call. This CDR3 contains 12 residues. The germline V gene has CDR1 MDHEN and CDR2 SYDVKM. V was clipped by 4 bases and J by 6 bases, with 10 bases between them. The CDR3 sequence: CASSSTWAEQYF. The CDR3 nucleotides read TGTGCCAGCAGTTCGACATGGGCCGAGCAGTACTTC.

In this sample, this clone turned up a few times. The chain is built from TRBV28 and TRBJ1-4; 12 bases are a match to TRBD1. The CDR3 covers 18 residues. V dropped 5 bases and J dropped 1; count of bases not matched to a gene: 8. Germline V gene sequence: CDR1 MDHEN, CDR2 SYDVKM. CDR3 residues: CASSPWDRGRGTNEKLFF. CDR3 DNA: TGTGCCAGCAGTCCCTGGGACAGGGGGCGGGGAACTAATGAAAAACTGTTTTTT.

V is TRBV3-1 (or the pseudogene TRBV3-2) and J is TRBJ2-7; 7 bases line up with TRBD2. V was pared by 1 base and J by 7 bases, with 13 bases of the junction left unmatched. CDR1 is LGHDT and CDR2 is YNNKEL in the germline V gene (reference sequence). The CDR3 contains 16 residues. DNA for the CDR3: TGTGCCAGCAGCCAAGGGCCCCGGACTAGGTCTGAAGAGCAGTACTTC. This codes for CASSQGPRTRSEEQYF.

J is TRBJ2-3 and V is TRBV19, with 12 bases that match TRBD2. This CDR3 has 16 amino acids. V was pared by 2 bases and J by 3 bases, with 3 bases of the junction left unmatched. Germline CDR1 LNHDA, CDR2 SQIVND (reference sequence). The CDR3 here is CASSITSGGKTDTQYF. CDR3 sequence (DNA): TGTGCCAGTAGTATAACTAGCGGGGGGAAGACAGATACGCAGTATTTT.

The J gene is TRBJ1-5, the V gene TRBV12-3 or TRBV12-4, with unresolved D. CDR3 size: 11 residues. Trimming left V 6 bases short and J 10 bases short, with 10 bases between. CDR3 sequence (DNA): TGTGCCAGCAGCTCCGGTGAACCCCAGCATTTT. Protein sequence: CASSSGEPQHF.

The V gene is TRBV19, the J gene TRBJ1-2, with TRBD1 matching over 7 bases. Unmatched junction bases numbered 4, after V lost 6 bases and J lost 3 bases. The CDR3 covers 13 residues. Germline loops: CDR1 LNHDA, CDR2 SQIVND (reference sequence). CDR3 DNA: TGTGCCAGTAGCACACAGGGGTACTATGGCTACACCTTC. This translates into CASSTQGYYGYTF.

The CDR3 here is CASSTRTVGNPYEQYF. The CDR3 DNA reads as TGTGCCAGCAGCACGAGGACAGTCGGTAACCCCTACGAGCAGTACTTC. The chain joins TRBV5-5 to TRBJ2-7; TRBD1 might be the D (6 bases). Germline V CDR1 and CDR2: SGHKS, YYEKEE (reference sequence). This CDR3 spans 16 amino acids. The V and J ends lost 4 bases and 2 bases respectively, with 19 bases between them.

This clone was picked up a small number of times. V is TRBV3-1 (or the pseudogene TRBV3-2) and J is TRBJ2-7, with D perhaps matching TRBD2 (7 bases). Trimming left V 4 bases short and J 3 bases short, with 13 bases between. Per germline, CDR1 LGHDT and CDR2 YNNKEL (reference sequence). The CDR3 loop spans 14 amino acids. The CDR3: CASSPREGVYEQYF. CDR3 DNA sequence: TGTGCCAGCAGCCCCAGGGAGGGGGTCTACGAGCAGTACTTC.

In its sample, this clone was seen a few times. V usage is TRBV2 and J usage is TRBJ2-7, with D unresolved. V was trimmed by 2 bases and J by 6 bases, leaving 17 bases between them. The CDR3 sequence is 15 residues long. CDR1 SNHLY and CDR2 FYNNEI come from the germline V gene. The CDR3 sequence: CASSESQVDVGEQYF. In DNA form, the CDR3 reads TGTGCCAGCAGTGAATCTCAGGTCGACGTCGGCGAGCAGTACTTC.

J is TRBJ1-1 and V is TRBV9; D uncertain. This CDR3 has 13 residues. Germline CDR1 reads SGDLS; CDR2 reads YYNGEE. V was trimmed by 7 bases and J by 1 base, leaving 11 bases between them. The CDR3 spells CASSRRGNTEAFF. The CDR3 coding sequence is TGTGCCAGCTCCCGCCGGGGGAACACTGAAGCTTTCTTT. Together with reference TRBV9 and TRBJ1-1, the CDR3 gives the full variable domain: DSGVTQTPKHLITATGQRVTLRCSPRSGDLSVYWYQQSLDQGLQFLIQYYNGEERAKGNILERFSAQQFPDLHSELNLSSLELGDSALYFCASSRRGNTEAFFGQGTRLTVV.

CDR3 loop: CASSLDATSADTQYF. The CDR3 DNA follows: TGCGCCAGCAGCTTGGACGCTACGTCGGCAGATACGCAGTATTTT. The chain recombines TRBV5-1 with TRBJ2-3; no clear D. Germline CDR1 SGHRS, CDR2 YFSETQ. The V end lost 0 bases, the J end lost 4 bases, and 12 bases lay between the germline ends. The CDR3 has 15 residues.

The rearrangement uses TRBV6-5 and TRBJ2-7; possible D gene TRBD2, 5 bases. CDR1 is MNHEY and CDR2 is SVGAGI in the germline V gene. This CDR3 region has 15 residues. The V and J ends lost 0 bases and 7 bases respectively, with 16 bases between them. This CDR3 is CASSYSIGLPMEQYF. CDR3 coding DNA: TGTGCCAGCAGTTACTCTATAGGACTTCCCATGGAGCAGTACTTC.

This clone was picked up one time. The sample carries other DNA sequences with the same CDR3. This sequence joins TRBV7-2 and TRBJ1-2; D is ambiguous. V was clipped by 1 base and J by 2 bases, with 5 bases between them. The CDR3 runs to 13 residues. The germline CDR1 and CDR2 sequences are SGHTA and FQGNSA. CDR3 DNA: TGTGCCAGCAGCTTAGGGAGGAACTATGGCTACACCTTC. Its protein product is CASSLGRNYGYTF.